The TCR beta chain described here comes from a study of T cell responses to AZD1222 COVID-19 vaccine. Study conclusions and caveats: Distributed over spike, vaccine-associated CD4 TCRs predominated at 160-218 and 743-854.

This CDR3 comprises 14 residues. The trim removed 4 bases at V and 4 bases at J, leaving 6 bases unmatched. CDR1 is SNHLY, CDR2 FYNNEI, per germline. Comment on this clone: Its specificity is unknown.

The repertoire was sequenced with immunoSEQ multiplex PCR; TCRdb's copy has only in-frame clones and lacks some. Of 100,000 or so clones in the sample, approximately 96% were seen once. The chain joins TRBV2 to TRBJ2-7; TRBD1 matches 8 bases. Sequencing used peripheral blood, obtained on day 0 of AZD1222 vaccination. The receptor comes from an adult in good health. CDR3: CASSVRTGLYEQYF. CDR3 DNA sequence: TGTGCCAGCAGTGTTCGGACAGGGTTATACGAGCAGTACTTC.